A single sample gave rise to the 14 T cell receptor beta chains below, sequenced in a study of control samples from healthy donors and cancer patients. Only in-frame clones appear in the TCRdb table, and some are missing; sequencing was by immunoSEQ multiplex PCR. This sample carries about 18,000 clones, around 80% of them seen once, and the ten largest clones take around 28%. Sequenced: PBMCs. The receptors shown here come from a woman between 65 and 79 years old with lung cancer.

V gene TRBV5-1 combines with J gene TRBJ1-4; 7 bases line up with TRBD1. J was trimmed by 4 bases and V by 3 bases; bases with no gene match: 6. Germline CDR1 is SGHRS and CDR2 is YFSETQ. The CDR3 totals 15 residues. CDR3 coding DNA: TGCGCCAGCAGCTCCGGACAGGCAATTAATGAAAAACTGTTTTTT. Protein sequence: CASSSGQAINEKLFF.

Written as DNA, the CDR3 is TGTGCCAGCAGCTTTGCGAAGGTACAAGAGACCCAGTACTTC. Protein: CASSFAKVQETQYF. This chain uses TRBV7-2 with TRBJ2-5; D uncertain. The CDR3 has 14 residues. Per the germline V gene, CDR1 is SGHTA and CDR2 is FQGNSA. With 3 bases removed from V and 2 bases from J, the gap between germline ends came to 10 bases.

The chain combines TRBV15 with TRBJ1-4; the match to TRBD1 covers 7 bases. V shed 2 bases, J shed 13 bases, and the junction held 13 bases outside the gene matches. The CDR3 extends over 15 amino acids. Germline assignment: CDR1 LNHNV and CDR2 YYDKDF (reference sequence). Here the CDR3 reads CATSRLDRVDQTLFF. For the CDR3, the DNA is TGTGCCACCAGCAGACTCGACAGGGTTGATCAAACACTGTTTTTT.

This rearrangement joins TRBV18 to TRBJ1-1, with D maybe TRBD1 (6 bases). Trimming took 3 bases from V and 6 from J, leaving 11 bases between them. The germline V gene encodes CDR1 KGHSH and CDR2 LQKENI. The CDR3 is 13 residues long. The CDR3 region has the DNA TGTGCCAGCTCACCTTCAGGGGTCCCTGAAGCTTTCTTT. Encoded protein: CASSPSGVPEAFF.

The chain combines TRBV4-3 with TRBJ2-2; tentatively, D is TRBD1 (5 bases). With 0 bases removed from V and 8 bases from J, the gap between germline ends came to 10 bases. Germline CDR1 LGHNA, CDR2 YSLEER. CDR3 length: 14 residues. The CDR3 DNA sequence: TGCGCCAGCAGCCAAGATCCTAGGGGAGGGGAGCTGTTTTTT. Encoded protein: CASSQDPRGGELFF.

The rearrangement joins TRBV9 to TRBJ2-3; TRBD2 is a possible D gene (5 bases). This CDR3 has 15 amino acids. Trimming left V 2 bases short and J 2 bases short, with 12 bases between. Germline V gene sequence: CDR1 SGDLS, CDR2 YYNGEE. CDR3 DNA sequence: TGTGCCAGCAGCGTTTGGCCGGGAAACACAGATACGCAGTATTTT. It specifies CASSVWPGNTDTQYF.

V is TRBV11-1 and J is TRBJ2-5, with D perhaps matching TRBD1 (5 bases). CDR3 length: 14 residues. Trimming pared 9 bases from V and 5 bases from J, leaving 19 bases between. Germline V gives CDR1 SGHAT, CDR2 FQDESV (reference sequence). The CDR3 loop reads CASTMVGRKETQYF. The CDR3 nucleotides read TGTGCCAGTACAATGGTGGGGCGCAAGGAGACCCAGTACTTC. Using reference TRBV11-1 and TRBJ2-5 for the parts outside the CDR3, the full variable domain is EAEVAQSPRYKITEKSQAVAFWCDPISGHATLYWYRQILGQGPELLVQFQDESVVDDSQLPKDRFSAERLKGVDSTLKIQPAELGDSAMYLCASTMVGRKETQYFGPGTRLLVL.

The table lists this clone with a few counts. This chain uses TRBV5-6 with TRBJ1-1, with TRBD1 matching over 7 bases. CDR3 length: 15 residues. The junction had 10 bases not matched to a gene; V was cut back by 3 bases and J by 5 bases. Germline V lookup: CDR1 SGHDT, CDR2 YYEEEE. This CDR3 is CASSSPHRGLTEAFF. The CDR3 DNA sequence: TGTGCCAGCAGCTCACCACACAGGGGCCTTACTGAAGCTTTCTTT.

The CDR3 region is CAWSSAVNEQFF. CDR3 in DNA: TGTGCCTGGAGTAGCGCAGTTAATGAGCAGTTCTTC. The chain is built from TRBV30 and TRBJ2-1, with D uncertain. The V gene lost 2 bases and the J gene lost 7 bases, with 9 bases spanning the gap. The CDR3 length is 12 residues. Germline V lookup: CDR1 GTSNPN, CDR2 SVGIG (reference sequence).

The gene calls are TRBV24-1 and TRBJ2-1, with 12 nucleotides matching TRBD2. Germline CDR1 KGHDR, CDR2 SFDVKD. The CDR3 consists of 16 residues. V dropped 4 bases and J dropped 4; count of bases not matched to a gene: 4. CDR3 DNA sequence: TGTGCCACCAGTGACCCTAGCGGGGGGGATTACAATGAGCAGTTCTTC. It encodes CATSDPSGGDYNEQFF.

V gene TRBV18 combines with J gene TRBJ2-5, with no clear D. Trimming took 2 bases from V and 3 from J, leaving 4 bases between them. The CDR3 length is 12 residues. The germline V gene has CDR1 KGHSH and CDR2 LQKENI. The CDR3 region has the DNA TGTGCCAGCTCACCAGGGAAAGAGACCCAGTACTTC. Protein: CASSPGKETQYF.

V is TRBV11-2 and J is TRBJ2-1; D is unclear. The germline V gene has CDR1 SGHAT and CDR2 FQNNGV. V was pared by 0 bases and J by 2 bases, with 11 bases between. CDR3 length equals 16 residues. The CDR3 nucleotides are TGTGCCAGCAGCTTAGAAGCGAGAACCACCTACAATGAGCAGTTCTTC. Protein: CASSLEARTTYNEQFF.

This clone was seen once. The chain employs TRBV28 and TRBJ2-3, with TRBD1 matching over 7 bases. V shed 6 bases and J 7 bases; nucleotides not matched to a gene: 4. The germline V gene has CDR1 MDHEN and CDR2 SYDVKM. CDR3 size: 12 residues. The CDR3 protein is CASSSTGNTQYF. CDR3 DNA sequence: TGTGCCAGCAGCTCGACAGGGAATACGCAGTATTTT.

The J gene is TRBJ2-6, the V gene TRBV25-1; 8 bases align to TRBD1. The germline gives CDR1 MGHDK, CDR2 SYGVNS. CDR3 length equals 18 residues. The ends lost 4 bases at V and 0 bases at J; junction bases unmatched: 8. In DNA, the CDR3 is TGTGCCAGCAGTGGCCTCGGACAGGGATCCTCTGGGGCCAACGTCCTGACTTTC. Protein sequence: CASSGLGQGSSGANVLTF.